These 17 T cell receptor beta chains were sequenced from one sample in a study of chemoradiotherapy in HPV16-positive cancers. Profiling relied on immunoSEQ multiplex PCR, and the TCRdb table lists in-frame clones only, not all of them. This repertoire shows tens of thousands of clones, roughly 89% found once; its top ten account for 4.5% to 7%. The sequencing here drew on blood, taken from a patient who underwent chemoradiotherapy. These receptors were collected from a human donor with HPV-associated anogenital cancer.

V and J are TRBV9 and TRBJ2-2, with D tentatively TRBD2 (6 bases). Trimming removed 3 bases from V and 4 bases from J, with 16 bases in between. The germline V gene has CDR1 SGDLS and CDR2 YYNGEE. CDR3 length equals 16 residues. The CDR3 sequence is CASSGRDSQGTGELFF. CDR3 DNA: TGTGCCAGCAGCGGTCGGGACTCGCAGGGCACCGGGGAGCTGTTTTTT.

The chain couples TRBV5-4 to TRBJ2-6; D gene unclear. V gave up 2 bases and J gave up 0 bases, with 9 bases separating them. From germline, CDR1 is SGHNT and CDR2 YYREEE (reference sequence). This CDR3 spans 16 amino acids. The CDR3, as DNA: TGTGCCAGCAGCTTCCCCGGTAGCTCTGGGGCCAACGTCCTGACTTTC. Translating it yields CASSFPGSSGANVLTF.

The chain has TRBV15 and TRBJ2-7; D gene uncertain. Trimming stripped 0 bases from V and 5 bases from J, with 8 bases between. The CDR3 is made up of 13 amino acids. Germline V lookup: CDR1 LNHNV, CDR2 YYDKDF (reference sequence). The CDR3: CATSRDARDEQYV. The CDR3, as DNA: TGTGCCACCAGCAGAGATGCTAGAGACGAGCAGTACGTC.

In nucleotides, the CDR3 is TGTGCCAGCAGTGGAGCAACAGGGCCCGAGCAGTACGTC. The encoded protein is CASSGATGPEQYV. The J gene is TRBJ2-7, the V gene TRBV6-1, with a weak D call TRBD1 (6 bases). The CDR3 spans 13 residues. V was shortened by 4 bases and J by 6 bases, with 13 bases between the two germline ends. Germline lookup yields CDR1 MNHNS and CDR2 SASEGT.

The J gene is TRBJ1-4, the V gene TRBV5-6; D is unresolved. CDR3 length: 15 amino acids. Germline V lookup: CDR1 SGHDT, CDR2 YYEEEE. The V and J ends lost 4 bases and 0 bases respectively, with 10 bases between them. CDR3 nucleotides: TGTGCCAGCAGCCGCACACCGACAACTAATGAAAAACTGTTTTTT. This encodes CASSRTPTTNEKLFF.

The chain combines TRBV11-2 with TRBJ2-1; D is uncertain. CDR3 length: 14 amino acids. The V gene's germline CDR1 is SGHAT and CDR2 FQNNGV. V was clipped by 1 base and J by 9 bases, with 13 bases between them. CDR3 DNA sequence: TGTGCCAGCAGCTTAGGTCCCAGCTTGAGTGAGCAGTTCTTC. Protein: CASSLGPSLSEQFF.

This chain joins TRBV29-1 and TRBJ1-1; D unresolved. The CDR3 has 13 residues. Germline V CDR1 and CDR2: SQVTM, ANQGSEA. The V end lost 3 bases, the J end lost 1 base, and 9 bases lay between the germline ends. The CDR3 DNA reads as TGCAGCGTTGATGCCTTATCGAACACTGAAGCTTTCTTT. This gives the protein CSVDALSNTEAFF.

This chain connects TRBV15 to TRBJ1-3; the match to TRBD1 covers 7 bases. The CDR3 has 16 amino acids. The germline V gene encodes CDR1 LNHNV and CDR2 YYDKDF (reference sequence). Losses at the gene ends were 1 base for V and 13 bases for J; bases not matched to a gene: 16. CDR3 protein: CATSRGLGTDKDEIYF. The CDR3 DNA follows: TGTGCCACCAGCAGAGGTCTCGGGACAGACAAAGACGAAATATATTTT.

The V call is TRBV4-2, the J call TRBJ2-5; TRBD2 matches 7 bases. The CDR3 is 15 amino acids. Germline lookup yields CDR1 LGHNA and CDR2 YNFKEQ. V was pared by 3 bases and J by 5 bases, with 9 bases of the junction left unmatched. In DNA, the CDR3 is TGTGCCAGCAGCCAGGCGTCGGGGGGAGGGGAGACCCAGTACTTC. Translation gives CASSQASGGGETQYF.

As DNA, the CDR3 is TGTGCCAGCTCACCGAGGGACAGTGGCGAGCAGTACGTC. Translation: CASSPRDSGEQYV. The chain joins TRBV18 to TRBJ2-7; 7 bases match TRBD1. There are 13 residues in the CDR3. The ends lost 3 bases at V and 6 bases at J; junction bases unmatched: 5. In germline, CDR1 is KGHSH, CDR2 LQKENI.

The J gene is TRBJ2-5, the V gene TRBV9; tentative D call: TRBD2 (7 bases). Germline lookup yields CDR1 SGDLS and CDR2 YYNGEE. This CDR3 contains 16 residues. V lost 6 bases to trimming and J lost 2 bases, with 20 bases between them. The CDR3 reads CASTIGRGGYQETQYF. The CDR3 region has the DNA TGTGCCAGCACCATAGGGAGGGGGGGCTATCAAGAGACCCAGTACTTC. The full variable domain, in which reference TRBV9 and TRBJ2-5 provide the parts outside the CDR3, is DSGVTQTPKHLITATGQRVTLRCSPRSGDLSVYWYQQSLDQGLQFLIQYYNGEERAKGNILERFSAQQFPDLHSELNLSSLELGDSALYFCASTIGRGGYQETQYFGPGTRLLVL.

CDR3 sequence (DNA): TGTGCCACCCATTCAGGGACAGGGAAAGCTTTCTTT. Its protein product is CATHSGTGKAFF. The V gene is TRBV6-5, the J gene TRBJ1-1; 9 nucleotides line up with TRBD1. The CDR3 is made up of 12 amino acids. V gave up 10 bases and J gave up 9 bases; unmatched junction bases: 9. Germline CDR1 reads MNHEY; CDR2 reads SVGAGI.

This clone has more than one count but fewer than ten. The chain combines TRBV5-1 with TRBJ2-2; 7 bases match TRBD2. From germline, CDR1 is SGHRS and CDR2 YFSETQ. This CDR3 region has 15 residues. Germline trimming cut 0 bases from V and 3 bases from J; bases unmatched to any gene: 2. In nucleotides, the CDR3 is TGCGCCAGCAGCTTGGTCCTAGCGGACACCGGGGAGCTGTTTTTT. This translates into CASSLVLADTGELFF.

This chain connects TRBV19 to TRBJ2-5, with 8 positions matching TRBD2. The J segment lost 5 bases and the V segment lost 5 bases, leaving 4 bases of the junction unmatched. The CDR3 sequence is 13 residues long. Germline values: CDR1 LNHDA, CDR2 SQIVND (reference sequence). CDR3 region: CASSRTSGETQYF. The CDR3, as DNA: TGTGCCAGTAGTCGAACTAGCGGTGAGACCCAGTACTTC.

V and J are TRBV20-1 and TRBJ2-5; D perhaps matches TRBD1 (5 bases). The end of the DNA fits TRBJ2-7 better, so the J call may be wrong. The CDR3 consists of 11 residues. The germline V gene has CDR1 DFQATT and CDR2 SNEGSKA (reference sequence). The CDR3 DNA follows: TGCAGTGCCTACAGGCCCTACGAGCAGTACTTC. It is translated as CSAYRPYEQYF.

This rearrangement joins TRBV4-2 to TRBJ2-3; the match to TRBD1 covers 10 bases. The germline V gene has CDR1 LGHNA and CDR2 YNFKEQ. Unmatched junction bases numbered 7, after V lost 4 bases and J lost 0 bases. The CDR3 runs to 17 residues. CDR3 residues: CASSPSGTGASTDTQYF. DNA of the CDR3: TGTGCCAGCAGCCCCTCCGGGACAGGGGCTAGCACAGATACGCAGTATTTT.

The rearrangement joins TRBV6-1 to TRBJ2-5; a possible D gene is TRBD1 (5 bases). The CDR3 spans 16 residues. Germline V gene sequence: CDR1 MNHNS, CDR2 SASEGT. V was trimmed by 3 bases and J by 1 base, leaving 15 bases between them. The CDR3 DNA follows: TGTGCCAGCAGTGATAGAGAAGGGGCTTTCCAAGAGACCCAGTACTTC. Amino acids: CASSDREGAFQETQYF.